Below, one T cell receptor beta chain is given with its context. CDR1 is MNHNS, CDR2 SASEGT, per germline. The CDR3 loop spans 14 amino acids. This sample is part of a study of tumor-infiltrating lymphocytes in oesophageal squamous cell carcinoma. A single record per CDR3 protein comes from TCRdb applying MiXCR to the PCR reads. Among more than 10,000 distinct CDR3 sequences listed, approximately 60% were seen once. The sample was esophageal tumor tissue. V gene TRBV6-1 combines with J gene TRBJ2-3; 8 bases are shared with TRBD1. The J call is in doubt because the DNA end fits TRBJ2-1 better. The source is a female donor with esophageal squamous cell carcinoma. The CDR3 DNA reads TGTGCCAGCAGTTACGGACAGGGCGGCGGTGAGCAGTTCTTC. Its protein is CASSYGQGGGEQFF.